The T cell receptor beta chain described here comes from a study of CD4+ T cells in melanoma. V was pared by 5 bases and J by 1 base, with 3 bases of the junction left unmatched. The CDR3 length is 16 residues. From germline, CDR1 is SGHRS and CDR2 YFSETQ. Using immunoSEQ multiplex PCR, the repertoire was profiled, and TCRdb retains in-frame clones only, with some absent. The table records roughly 110,000 clones, about nine tenths of them present only once. This clone has just one count. Its matching antigen is unknown. General study points: In melanoma, neoantigen-specific CD4+ T cells reportedly differed in differentiation state. CD8+ T cell, macrophage and B cell function reportedly correlated with neoantigen-specific CD4+ T cells.

This clonotype originated in a human donor with melanoma. The chain carries TRBV5-1 and TRBJ2-3; TRBD2 agrees at 14 bases. Sequenced material: peripheral blood. As DNA, the CDR3 is TGCGCCAGCAGGGTGGGACTAGCGGGAGGCACAGATACGCAGTATTTT. Its translation: CASRVGLAGGTDTQYF.